This T cell receptor (beta chain) came from a study of blood T cells in healthy people across ages. The CDR3 covers 13 residues. V was pared by 5 bases and J by 3 bases, with 12 bases between. Germline lookup yields CDR1 DFQATT and CDR2 SNEGSKA (reference sequence). Notes on the study in general: The study found TCR beta diversity correlated strongly with naive T cell percentage. Diversity figures derived from one million T cells were judged to underestimate the true value.

Sample-barcoded 5' priming and a J-beta primer mix drove a second PCR of roughly 7 to 11 cycles. MiXCR was run by TCRdb on the 5' RACE reads, yielding one entry per CDR3 protein. Of approximately 770,000 distinct CDR3 sequences in the sample, more than 45% were seen once. Samples had at least 7 million PBMCs isolated from them. This clonotype was seen a single time. Its target is unknown. A much larger clone differs from this one at a single base, so this may be a read error. The receptor was isolated from a man younger than 45 in good health. This chain uses TRBV20-1 with TRBJ2-3, with D possibly matching TRBD2 (5 bases). Sequencing was performed on blood. This CDR3 is CSAPAGRTDTQYF. The CDR3 region has the DNA TGCAGTGCTCCGGCGGGTAGGACAGATACGCAGTATTTT.